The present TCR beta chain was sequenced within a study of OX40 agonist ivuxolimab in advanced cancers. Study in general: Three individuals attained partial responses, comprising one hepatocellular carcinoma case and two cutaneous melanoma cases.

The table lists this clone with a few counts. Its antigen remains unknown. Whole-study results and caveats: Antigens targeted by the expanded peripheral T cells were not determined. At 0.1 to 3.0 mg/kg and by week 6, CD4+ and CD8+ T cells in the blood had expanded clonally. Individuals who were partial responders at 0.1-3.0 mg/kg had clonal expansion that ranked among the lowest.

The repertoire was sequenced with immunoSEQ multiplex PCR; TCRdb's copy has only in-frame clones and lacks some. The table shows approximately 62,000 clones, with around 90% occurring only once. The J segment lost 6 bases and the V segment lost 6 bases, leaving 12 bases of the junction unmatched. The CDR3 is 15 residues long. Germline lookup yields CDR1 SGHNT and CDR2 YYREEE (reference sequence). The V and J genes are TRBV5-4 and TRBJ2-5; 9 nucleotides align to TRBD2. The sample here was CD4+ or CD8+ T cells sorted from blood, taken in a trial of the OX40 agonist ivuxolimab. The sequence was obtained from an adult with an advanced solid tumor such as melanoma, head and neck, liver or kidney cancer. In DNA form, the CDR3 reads TGTGCCAGCATGGGGGCGGGAGGGCCTATCCAGACCCAGTACTTC. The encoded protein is CASMGAGGPIQTQYF.